One and the same sample provided the 29 T cell receptor beta chains below, sequenced in a study of beta chain features in type 1 diabetes. Study-level points and caveats: Moderate yet significant TCRB CDR3 shortening was seen in Type 1 diabetes patients in all four CD4+ subsets.

Reverse transcription of all isolated RNA meant that expressed TCRB transcripts were sequenced. Some clones are missing from TCRdb's copy, which holds only in-frame ones; the method was immunoSEQ multiplex PCR. The table shows around 250,000 clones, with around 21% occurring only once. These receptors lack a known antigen. Sequences were obtained from naive CD4+ T cells from blood. The receptors come from a woman in her forties with type 1 diabetes.

The rearrangement links TRBV5-1 to TRBJ2-7; D is unclear. V was trimmed by 0 bases and J by 0 bases, leaving 10 bases between them. The CDR3 has 15 amino acids. From germline, CDR1 is SGHRS and CDR2 YFSETQ. CDR3 loop: CASSLGQATSYEQYF. In nucleotides, the CDR3 is TGCGCCAGCAGCTTGGGCCAGGCGACCTCCTACGAGCAGTACTTC.

The genes are TRBV27 and TRBJ2-1, with 9 nucleotides matching TRBD2. The CDR3 contains 17 residues. The ends lost 7 bases at V and 6 bases at J; junction bases unmatched: 16. Germline values: CDR1 MNHEY, CDR2 SMNVEV (reference sequence). The CDR3 DNA reads as TGTGCCAGCAACAGACTAGCGGAGTCAATGGCTACCAATGAGCAGTTCTTC. Protein: CASNRLAESMATNEQFF.

The gene calls are TRBV7-9 and TRBJ2-4, with D perhaps matching TRBD2 (5 bases). V lost 3 bases to trimming and J lost 5 bases, with 11 bases between them. In germline, CDR1 is SEHNR, CDR2 FQNEAQ (reference sequence). CDR3 size: 14 residues. CDR3 sequence reads: CASSLVPRENIQYF. The CDR3 DNA reads as TGTGCCAGCAGCTTGGTTCCGCGGGAAAACATTCAGTACTTC.

This clone was seen a handful of times. The CDR3 here is CASSQGGLAGSTDTQYF. The DNA of the CDR3 is TGTGCCAGCAGCCAAGGGGGGCTAGCGGGGAGCACAGATACGCAGTATTTT. The chain is built from TRBV7-2 and TRBJ2-3, with 9 bases fitting TRBD2. With 5 bases clipped from V and 0 bases from J, the junction kept 9 bases outside the gene matches. The germline V gene encodes CDR1 SGHTA and CDR2 FQGNSA. This CDR3 region has 17 residues.

This clone was detected a few times. V gene TRBV9 combines with J gene TRBJ2-3, with a tentative D call TRBD2 (5 bases). The CDR3 is 12 amino acids. Per the germline V gene, CDR1 is SGDLS and CDR2 is YYNGEE. Trimming removed 4 bases from V and 4 bases from J, with 7 bases in between. CDR3 in DNA: TGTGCCAGCAGCCCAGCGGCAGATACGCAGTATTTT. Translation: CASSPAADTQYF.

The chain couples TRBV7-9 to TRBJ2-7; 9 bases match TRBD2. Germline CDR1 and CDR2: SEHNR and FQNEAQ (reference sequence). CDR3 length: 13 residues. Unmatched junction bases numbered 2, after V lost 3 bases and J lost 5 bases. The CDR3 reads CASSFSGGNEQYF. The CDR3 DNA follows: TGTGCCAGCAGCTTTAGCGGGGGCAACGAGCAGTACTTC.

This sequence joins TRBV28 and TRBJ2-7; the D gene is possibly TRBD1 (7 bases). V was shortened by 7 bases and J by 1 base, with 14 bases between the two germline ends. The CDR3 has 14 amino acids. CDR1 MDHEN and CDR2 SYDVKM come from the germline V gene. For the CDR3, the DNA is TGTGCCAGCACCGCACAGGGGACTTCCTACGAGCAGTACTTC. Amino acids: CASTAQGTSYEQYF.

Only a few counts were recorded for this clone. Other DNA sequences within the sample encode an identical CDR3. V gene TRBV28 combines with J gene TRBJ1-2; no clear D gene. There are 12 residues in the CDR3. V was pared by 2 bases and J by 7 bases, with 8 bases between. Germline V gives CDR1 MDHEN, CDR2 SYDVKM. CDR3 residues: CASSLPGGGYTF. CDR3 sequence (DNA): TGTGCCAGCAGTTTACCCGGCGGTGGCTACACCTTC.

A few counts support this clone. V gene TRBV18 combines with J gene TRBJ2-1; 7 positions match TRBD1. The CDR3 runs 13 residues. Germline V gene sequence: CDR1 KGHSH, CDR2 LQKENI. Germline trimming cut 2 bases from V and 7 bases from J; bases unmatched to any gene: 2. The CDR3 region has the DNA TGTGCCAGCTCACCAACCAGGGGGAATGAGCAGTTCTTC. It yields the protein CASSPTRGNEQFF.

This clone occurred once. The chain joins TRBV28 to TRBJ1-2; 7 nucleotides line up with TRBD1. Looked up from germline, CDR1 is MDHEN and CDR2 is SYDVKM. The CDR3 is made up of 13 amino acids. The trim removed 6 bases at V and 6 bases at J, leaving 7 bases unmatched. The CDR3 here is CASSFPGTDGYTF. The CDR3 nucleotides are TGTGCCAGCAGCTTCCCCGGGACAGATGGCTACACCTTC.

V is TRBV7-2 and J is TRBJ2-3; 10 nucleotides line up with TRBD2. This CDR3 has 16 amino acids. J was trimmed by 5 bases and V by 7 bases; bases with no gene match: 12. Germline V gene sequence: CDR1 SGHTA, CDR2 FQGNSA. The CDR3 coding sequence is TGTGCCAGCAACCTAAAGGCGGCTAGCGGGAGAGATACGCAGTATTTT. Translation gives CASNLKAASGRDTQYF.

The rearrangement joins TRBV7-2 to TRBJ1-2; maybe TRBD1 (6 bases). This CDR3 is built from 14 residues. Looked up from germline, CDR1 is SGHTA and CDR2 is FQGNSA. V was trimmed by 5 bases and J by 8 bases, leaving 18 bases between them. CDR3 residues: CASSQYGQTFGYTF. CDR3 in DNA: TGTGCCAGCAGCCAGTACGGACAGACTTTCGGCTACACCTTC.

The table lists this clone with a few counts. The chain joins TRBV29-1 to TRBJ2-7; 7 bases map to TRBD2. Losses at the gene ends were 4 bases for V and 3 bases for J; bases not matched to a gene: 9. Germline CDR1 reads SQVTM; CDR2 reads ANQGSEA. The CDR3 is made up of 14 amino acids. In DNA form, the CDR3 reads TGCAGCGTTGGGGATAGGCGGGAGATCTACGAGCAGTACTTC. Translated: CSVGDRREIYEQYF.

The CDR3 protein is CAISTGTSNEQFF. The CDR3 DNA reads as TGTGCCATCAGCACCGGGACTAGCAATGAGCAGTTCTTC. The V gene is TRBV10-3, the J gene TRBJ2-1; TRBD2 matches at 8 bases. CDR1 is ENHRY, CDR2 SYGVKD, per germline. V lost 6 bases, J lost 6 bases, and 4 bases stayed unmatched. This CDR3 spans 13 amino acids.

The chain has TRBV29-1 and TRBJ2-4; TRBD2 aligns across 7 bases. J was trimmed by 4 bases and V by 0 bases; bases with no gene match: 3. The CDR3 consists of 14 residues. CDR1 is SQVTM and CDR2 is ANQGSEA in the germline V gene. For the CDR3, the DNA is TGCAGCGTTGAAGATGGGGGGGGAAAAAACATTCAGTACTTC. It encodes CSVEDGGGKNIQYF.

The V and J genes are TRBV7-9 and TRBJ2-1, with 8 nucleotides matching TRBD2. Trimming took 0 bases from V and 0 from J; bases not matched to a gene: 4. This CDR3 has 17 residues. Germline V gene lookup returns CDR1 SEHNR and CDR2 FQNEAQ (reference sequence). The CDR3 protein is CASSLASGSSSYNEQFF. The CDR3 nucleotides read TGTGCCAGCAGCTTAGCCAGCGGGAGCTCCTCCTACAATGAGCAGTTCTTC.

The chain couples TRBV29-1 to TRBJ2-1, with D possibly TRBD1 on 6 matching bases. Germline CDR1 is SQVTM and CDR2 is ANQGSEA. This CDR3 has 12 residues. V dropped 7 bases and J dropped 9 bases, with 16 bases sitting between them. In DNA form, the CDR3 reads TGCAGCGCCCAAAAGGGGGTTAGTGAGCAGTTCTTC. This translates into CSAQKGVSEQFF.

This chain connects TRBV29-1 to TRBJ1-4, with 7 positions matching TRBD1. Germline V gene sequence: CDR1 SQVTM, CDR2 ANQGSEA. The V gene end was trimmed by 6 bases and the J gene end by 5 bases; junction bases not matched to a gene: 3. This CDR3 contains 12 residues. CDR3 sequence: CSVGTANEKLFF. The CDR3 DNA sequence: TGCAGCGTAGGGACAGCGAATGAAAAACTGTTTTTT.

This chain links TRBV19 with TRBJ2-1; TRBD1 is a possible D gene (6 bases). The CDR3 is 15 residues long. V gave up 7 bases and J gave up 0 bases, with 13 bases separating them. CDR1 and CDR2 from the germline V gene are LNHDA and SQIVND (reference sequence). The CDR3 region has the DNA TGTGCCAGTAAGGGGACACCTTCCTCCTACAATGAGCAGTTCTTC. It yields the protein CASKGTPSSYNEQFF.

The V call is TRBV29-1, the J call TRBJ2-3, with TRBD2 as a possible D gene (5 bases). This CDR3 has 14 amino acids. Germline V CDR1 and CDR2: SQVTM, ANQGSEA. Between the trimmed V and J ends, which lost 6 bases and 6 bases, there was a span of 19 bases. CDR3 DNA sequence: TGCAGCGTCGACCGGGATAAGGGATGGGATACGCAGTATTTT. It translates to CSVDRDKGWDTQYF.

V and J are TRBV9 and TRBJ2-3; tentative D call: TRBD1 (5 bases). The CDR3 sequence is 14 residues long. The germline V gene encodes CDR1 SGDLS and CDR2 YYNGEE. V dropped 0 bases and J dropped 5 bases, with 10 bases sitting between them. For the CDR3, the DNA is TGTGCCAGCAGCGTAGACAGGTGGGGAGATACGCAGTATTTT. Translated: CASSVDRWGDTQYF.

This clone has a handful of counts. The chain combines TRBV19 with TRBJ1-5; 9 bases fit TRBD1. CDR1 is LNHDA, CDR2 SQIVND, per germline (reference sequence). V shed 11 bases, J shed 2 bases, and the junction held 7 bases outside the gene matches. The length of the CDR3 is 14 residues. This chain's CDR3 is CAGGGQGGNQPQHF. DNA for the CDR3: TGTGCCGGTGGGGGACAGGGAGGCAATCAGCCCCAGCATTTT. Using reference TRBV19 and TRBJ1-5 for the parts outside the CDR3, the full variable domain is DGGITQSPKYLFRKEGQNVTLSCEQNLNHDAMYWYRQDPGQGLRLIYYSQIVNDFQKGDIAEGYSVSREKKESFPLTVTSAQKNPTAFYLCAGGGQGGNQPQHFGDGTRLSIL.

The rearrangement joins TRBV4-3 to TRBJ1-1; perhaps TRBD1 as D (6 bases). Germline V gives CDR1 LGHNA, CDR2 YSLEER. This CDR3 spans 18 amino acids. V gave up 2 bases and J gave up 0 bases, with 19 bases separating them. CDR3 DNA sequence: TGCGCCAGCAGCCAATTAACAGGGACCCCTTCTATGAACACTGAAGCTTTCTTT. The encoded protein is CASSQLTGTPSMNTEAFF.

This clone was seen a few times. The J gene is TRBJ2-1, the V gene TRBV4-1, with 11 bases aligning to TRBD2. The CDR3 has 17 amino acids. The V gene end was trimmed by 4 bases and the J gene end by 0 bases; junction bases not matched to a gene: 5. The germline gives CDR1 MGHRA, CDR2 YSYEKL. CDR3 bases: TGCGCCAGCAGCCGGGGACTAGCGGTTAGCTCCTACAATGAGCAGTTCTTC. It codes for CASSRGLAVSSYNEQFF.

This chain links TRBV18 with TRBJ1-2, with D unclear. This CDR3 has 15 amino acids. V was cut by 4 bases and J by 5 bases, with 17 bases left in between. Germline CDR1 KGHSH, CDR2 LQKENI. Here the CDR3 DNA reads TGTGCCAGCTCACGCGCCCCCTCGAGGGAATATGGCTACACCTTC. Its protein is CASSRAPSREYGYTF. The variable domain in full, with the rest retrieved from reference TRBV18 and TRBJ1-2, is NAGVMQNPRHLVRRRGQEARLRCSPMKGHSHVYWYRQLPEEGLKFMVYLQKENIIDESGMPKERFSAEFPKEGPSILRIQQVVRGDSAAYFCASSRAPSREYGYTFGSGTRLTVV.

This clone was recorded a few times. The chain has TRBV2 and TRBJ1-2; D is ambiguous. The CDR3 has 10 residues. Trimming cost V 7 bases and J 8 bases, with 8 bases left between them. Germline V lookup: CDR1 SNHLY, CDR2 FYNNEI. The CDR3 loop reads CASNSEGYTF. Written as DNA, the CDR3 is TGTGCCAGCAATAGCGAGGGCTACACCTTC.

The chain has TRBV4-2 and TRBJ1-1; D not certain. V was trimmed by 5 bases and J by 2 bases, leaving 15 bases between them. The CDR3 consists of 15 residues. Germline V lookup: CDR1 LGHNA, CDR2 YNFKEQ. This CDR3 reads CASSGRGRANTEAFF. In DNA form, the CDR3 reads TGTGCCAGCAGCGGGAGAGGTCGGGCAAACACTGAAGCTTTCTTT.

V gene TRBV30 combines with J gene TRBJ2-5; D may be TRBD2 (6 bases). V lost 7 bases and J lost 3, with 18 bases in between. The CDR3 is 14 amino acids. Germline values: CDR1 GTSNPN, CDR2 SVGIG (reference sequence). CDR3 in DNA: TGTGCCTCGCAAACCCCGGGACTCGAAGAGACCCAGTACTTC. Protein: CASQTPGLEETQYF.

The chain has TRBV4-3 and TRBJ1-2; TRBD1 aligns across 7 bases. Germline V gene sequence: CDR1 LGHNA, CDR2 YSLEER. The CDR3 spans 14 residues. The V and J ends lost 0 bases and 8 bases, in that order; junction bases with no gene match: 6. Here the CDR3 DNA reads TGCGCCAGCAGCCAAGATGCCGGGACAGTCGGCTACACCTTC. This sequence encodes CASSQDAGTVGYTF.